This TCR beta chain was identified in a study of blood T cell repertoires in COVID-19. As processed by the authors: By means of reference gene primer amplification, nucleated cell counts were estimated. Some clones are missing from TCRdb's copy, which holds only in-frame ones; the method was immunoSEQ multiplex PCR. The V and J calls and clone size come from that table; D and trimming were worked out from the DNA. The profile covers 190,000 or so clones, with just under 80% appearing a single time and approximately 2.9% taken by the ten largest. Germline V gene sequence: CDR1 SNHLY, CDR2 FYNNEI. V was pared by 5 bases and J by 4 bases, with 5 bases of the junction left unmatched. The CDR3 has 14 residues.

This TCR was sampled from a woman aged 80 or over with active or convalescent COVID-19. This chain joins TRBV2 and TRBJ2-3; 8 bases fit TRBD1. Sequenced: peripheral blood. The chain's CDR3 is CASSSLQGADTQYF. CDR3 bases: TGTGCCAGCAGTTCGTTACAGGGGGCAGATACGCAGTATTTT.